The entry that follows covers one T cell receptor beta chain sequence. The V gene lost 4 bases and the J gene lost 0 bases, with 12 bases spanning the gap. Germline V gene sequence: CDR1 SEHNR, CDR2 FQNEAQ (reference sequence). This CDR3 has 16 residues. The data belong to a study of blood T cell repertoires in COVID-19. How the authors handled the data: Estimation of nucleated cell counts relied on the amplification of reference gene primers. Profiled with immunoSEQ multiplex PCR; TCRdb holds only in-frame clones, not every one. The V and J calls and the clone size are those of that table, but D and trimming were determined from the DNA. The sample records roughly 260,000 clones, approximately 86% being singletons.

The rearrangement uses TRBV7-9 and TRBJ1-4; maybe TRBD1 (6 bases). Source material: peripheral blood. This TCR was recovered from a man between 40 and 49 years old who had recovered from COVID-19. The CDR3 DNA sequence: TGTGCCAGCAGCTCCCCGAAGGGGGCAACTAATGAAAAACTGTTTTTT. Translating gives CASSSPKGATNEKLFF.